This note documents a single TCR beta chain sequence. Its antigen remains undetermined. Per-base qualities were not stored, and no clone one base away is much larger. The data were obtained in a study of control samples from healthy donors and cancer patients (dated by TCRdb to about 2020). Reading the germline V gene gives CDR1 SGHVS and CDR2 FQNEAQ. From the cysteine through the phenylalanine, the CDR3 covers 14 amino acids. Left in the record is the CDR3 DNA by itself, 42 bases read in frame from the first base. Unmatched junction bases come to 4, with V trimmed by 5 bases and J by 0 bases. Library preparation was by the immunoSEQ multiplex PCR assay. TCRdb took this table from immuneACCESS and kept in-frame rearrangements with V and J called. Such tables lack part of the clones; where checked against another copy, unresolved V genes explain under half of the gap, and the rest is unexplained. The sample table lists about 170,000 clones, 93% of them with a count of one. The ten largest clones represent roughly 4.3% of the sample.

The rearranged segments are TRBV7-8 and TRBJ2-7; the central 7 bases match TRBD1. Material: blood. The source is a woman aged 55 to 70 in good health. The nucleotides read TGTGCCAGCAGCCCGGACAGGAGCTCCTACGAGCAGTACTTC. Translation gives CASSPDRSSYEQYF. Beyond the CDR3, the reference TRBV7-8 and TRBJ2-7 genes provide the residues; the full variable domain reads: GAGVSQSPRYKVAKRGQDVALRCDPISGHVSLFWYQQALGQGPEFLTYFQNEAQLDKSGLPSDRFFAERPEGSVSTLKIQRTQQEDSAVYLCASSPDRSSYEQYFGPGTRLTVT.